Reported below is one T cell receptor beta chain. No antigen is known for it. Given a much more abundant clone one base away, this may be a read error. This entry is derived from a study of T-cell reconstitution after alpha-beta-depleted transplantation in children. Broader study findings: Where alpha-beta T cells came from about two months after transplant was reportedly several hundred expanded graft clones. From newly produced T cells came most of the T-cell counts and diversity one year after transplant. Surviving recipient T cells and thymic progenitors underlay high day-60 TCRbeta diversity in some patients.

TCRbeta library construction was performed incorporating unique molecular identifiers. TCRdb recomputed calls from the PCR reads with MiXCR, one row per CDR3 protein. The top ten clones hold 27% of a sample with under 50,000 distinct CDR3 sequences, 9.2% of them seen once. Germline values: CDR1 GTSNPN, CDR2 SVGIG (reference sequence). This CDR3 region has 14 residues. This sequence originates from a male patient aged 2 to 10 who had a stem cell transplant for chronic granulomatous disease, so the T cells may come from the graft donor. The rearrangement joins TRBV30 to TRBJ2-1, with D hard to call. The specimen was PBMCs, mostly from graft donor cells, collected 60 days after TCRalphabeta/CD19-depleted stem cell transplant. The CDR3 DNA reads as TGTGCCTGGAGCGCGAACCGTATCTACAATGAGCAGTCCTTC. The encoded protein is CAWSANRIYNEQSF.